The present entry profiles one T cell receptor beta chain with its context. The antigen remains undetermined. This sample is drawn from a study of OX40 agonist ivuxolimab in advanced cancers. Study-level points and caveats: At 0.1 to 3.0 mg/kg and by week 6, CD4+ and CD8+ T cells in the blood had expanded clonally. Partial responders dosed at 0.1-3.0 mg/kg displayed clonal expansion ranking among the lowest.

Assay used: immunoSEQ multiplex PCR; TCRdb lists only in-frame clones, some missing. The sample yields about 24,000 clones, 84% seen once. V dropped 4 bases and J dropped 4 bases, with 14 bases sitting between them. The CDR3 contains 14 residues. The germline V gene has CDR1 SGHTS and CDR2 YDEGEE. The source is an adult with an advanced solid tumor such as melanoma, head and neck, liver or kidney cancer. The chain couples TRBV5-8 to TRBJ1-1, with a tentative D call TRBD1 (6 bases). Specimen: CD4+ or CD8+ T cells sorted from blood, collected in a trial of the OX40 agonist ivuxolimab. The CDR3: CASSGSRGFTEAFF. CDR3 bases: TGTGCCAGCAGCGGAAGCAGGGGTTTCACTGAAGCTTTCTTT.